This T cell receptor beta chain was sequenced during a study of T-cell reconstitution after alpha-beta-depleted transplantation in children. Preparation of the TCRbeta library was carried out with unique molecular identifiers. TCRdb passed the PCR reads through MiXCR, listing each CDR3 protein once. The data contain approximately 240,000 distinct CDR3 sequences, approximately 9% of them singletons. Concerning this clonotype itself: A much larger clone differs by one base, so this may be a read error. Since the CDR3 does not end with the conserved phenylalanine or tryptophan, this likely comes from a read error.

The CDR3 contains 14 residues. Deletions cut 7 bases from V and 2 bases from J, with 13 bases between. CDR1 SGHRS and CDR2 YFSETQ come from the germline V gene. The sequencing used PBMCs from the stem cell graft donor, collected from the stem cell graft. The gene calls are TRBV5-1 and TRBJ1-5; tentative D call: TRBD1 (5 bases). This TCR came from a human donor who donated a stem cell graft to a child with acute lymphoblastic leukemia. This CDR3 is CASAVGHGNQPQHY. The CDR3 DNA is TGCGCCAGCGCGGTGGGGCACGGCAATCAGCCCCAGCATTAT.